Here is one T cell receptor beta chain with its context. The antigen is unknown. The data are from a study of T cells in narcolepsy. Study-wide points: HCRT-specific and TRIB2-specific autoreactive clonotypes appeared among same-patient CSF and blood CD4+ clonotypes. Healthy controls reportedly lacked the autoreactive clonotypes serially found in patients' blood.

CDR3 length: 14 residues. Germline assignment: CDR1 SGHNT and CDR2 YYREEE (reference sequence). The V end lost 3 bases, the J end lost 5 bases, and 11 bases lay between the germline ends. The table came from immunoSEQ multiplex PCR; TCRdb's copy has only in-frame clones and leaves some out. The sample shows some 30,000 clones, roughly three quarters of them seen only once. The origin of this receptor is a human donor with narcolepsy. The chain has TRBV5-4 and TRBJ2-2; possible D gene TRBD1, 6 bases. Specimen: CD45RA- memory CD4+ T cells from PBMCs. The CDR3 region is CASSSQGSTGELFF. CDR3 DNA sequence: TGTGCCAGCAGCTCACAGGGTTCTACCGGGGAGCTGTTTTTT.